This T cell receptor beta chain was found in a study of cytomegalovirus exposure and HLA in healthy donors. PCR employed 60 Vbeta and 13 Jbeta primers. The data were produced by immunoSEQ multiplex PCR, yet TCRdb's version contains in-frame clones alone and is incomplete. The table records about 130,000 clones, around 81% of them present only once. CDR1 SGHTA and CDR2 FQGNSA come from the germline V gene. After removal of 1 base from V and 4 bases from J, the junction contained 4 bases not matched to a gene. The CDR3 has 15 residues. The receptor was derived from a man between 18 and 29 years old in good health and CMV-seronegative. This rearrangement joins TRBV7-2 to TRBJ1-3; 7 positions agree with TRBD1. Sequenced input: PBMCs. CDR3 coding DNA: TGTGCCAGCAGCTTAGTTACGGACAGGGGAAACACCATATATTTT. Protein product: CASSLVTDRGNTIYF.